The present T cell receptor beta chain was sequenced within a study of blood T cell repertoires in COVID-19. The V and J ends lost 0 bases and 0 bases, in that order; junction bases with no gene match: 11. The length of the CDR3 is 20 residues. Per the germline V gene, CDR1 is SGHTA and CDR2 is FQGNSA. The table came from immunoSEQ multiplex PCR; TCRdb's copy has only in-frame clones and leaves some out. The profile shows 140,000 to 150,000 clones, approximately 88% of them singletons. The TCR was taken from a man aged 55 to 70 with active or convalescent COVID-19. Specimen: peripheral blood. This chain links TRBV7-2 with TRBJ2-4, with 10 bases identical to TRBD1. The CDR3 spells CASSLATGGGGRLAKNIQYF. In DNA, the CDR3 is TGTGCCAGCAGCTTAGCGACAGGGGGCGGCGGTCGCCTAGCCAAAAACATTCAGTACTTC.